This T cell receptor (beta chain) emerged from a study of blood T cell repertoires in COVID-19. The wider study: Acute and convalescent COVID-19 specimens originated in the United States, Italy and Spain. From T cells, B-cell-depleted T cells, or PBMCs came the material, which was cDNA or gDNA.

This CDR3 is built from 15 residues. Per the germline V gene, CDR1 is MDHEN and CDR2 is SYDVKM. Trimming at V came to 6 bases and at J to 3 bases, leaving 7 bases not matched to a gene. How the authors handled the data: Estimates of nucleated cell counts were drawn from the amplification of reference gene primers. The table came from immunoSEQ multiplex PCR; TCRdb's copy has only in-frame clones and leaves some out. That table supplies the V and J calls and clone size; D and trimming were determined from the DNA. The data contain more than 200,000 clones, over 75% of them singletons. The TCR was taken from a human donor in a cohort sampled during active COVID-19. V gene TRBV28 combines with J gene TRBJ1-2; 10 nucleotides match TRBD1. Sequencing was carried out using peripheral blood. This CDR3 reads CASRGGGTGDYGYTF. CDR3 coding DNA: TGTGCCAGCAGAGGGGGGGGGACAGGGGACTATGGCTACACCTTC.